This is a list of T cell receptor beta chains from one sample in a study. TCRdb fed the 5' RACE reads into MiXCR, producing one record per CDR3 protein. The data hold under 9,500 distinct CDR3 sequences, with around a third observed a single time. The sequenced sample consisted of Tregs sorted from blood. The receptors here all came from a female donor with breast cancer. The CDR3 runs from the conserved cysteine through the conserved F or W. D genes are given only for firm matches. Size values are once, few and many counts, or a class for expanded clones, and some rows have none.

abundance: few
v_gene: TRBV27
j_gene: TRBJ2-2
len: 15
d_gene: .
CDR3nt: TGTGCCAGCAGTTCTCTCTGGGTGGACACCGGGGAGCTGTTTTTT
CDR3aa: CASSSLWVDTGELFF

abundance: few
v_gene: TRBV4-2
j_gene: TRBJ2-1
len: 16
d_gene: TRBD2
CDR3nt: TGTGCCAGCAGCCAAGACCCGCCTAGCGGGGCGGATGAGCAGTTCTTC
CDR3aa: CASSQDPPSGADEQFF

abundance: few
v_gene: TRBV25-1
j_gene: TRBJ2-2
len: 15
d_gene: .
CDR3nt: TGTGCCAGCAGTGAAGGGCGGTATAACACCGGGGAGCTGTTTTTT
CDR3aa: CASSEGRYNTGELFF

abundance: .
v_gene: TRBV5-1
j_gene: TRBJ2-5
len: 13
d_gene: .
CDR3nt: TGCGCCAGCAGCTTCGCAGGGGAAGAGACCCAGTACTTC
CDR3aa: CASSFAGEETQYF

abundance: .
v_gene: TRBV30
j_gene: TRBJ2-5
len: 12
d_gene: .
CDR3nt: TGTGCCTGGAGTGTACGTCAAGAGACCCAGTACTTC
CDR3aa: CAWSVRQETQYF

abundance: few
v_gene: TRBV20-1
j_gene: TRBJ2-3
len: 14
d_gene: TRBD2
CDR3nt: TGCAGTGCTAGCGGGGGGGCAGGATCAGATACGCAGTATTTT
CDR3aa: CSASGGAGSDTQYF

abundance: medium-sized
v_gene: TRBV29-1
j_gene: TRBJ2-1
len: 10
d_gene: .
CDR3nt: TGCAGCGCCCTGACAGGTCAGCAGTTCTTC
CDR3aa: CSALTGQQFF

abundance: .
v_gene: TRBV6-2/TRBV6-3
j_gene: TRBJ2-3
len: 16
d_gene: .
CDR3nt: TGTGCCAGCTCCTTGCAATTTGGGACGTTCGGTGATACGCAGTATTTT
CDR3aa: CASSLQFGTFGDTQYF

abundance: few
v_gene: TRBV5-1
j_gene: TRBJ2-2
len: 14
d_gene: .
CDR3nt: TGCGCCAGCAGCCCGGTGGGGGGACCCGGGGAGCTGTTTTTT
CDR3aa: CASSPVGGPGELFF

abundance: .
v_gene: TRBV5-4
j_gene: TRBJ2-3
len: 12
d_gene: .
CDR3nt: TGTGCCAGCAGCGCTGCAGGGGACACGCAGTATTTT
CDR3aa: CASSAAGDTQYF

abundance: .
v_gene: TRBV25-1
j_gene: TRBJ1-5
len: 16
d_gene: TRBD1
CDR3nt: TGTGCCAGCAGTGGTACAGGGGATGAGGGCAATCAGCCCCAGCATTTT
CDR3aa: CASSGTGDEGNQPQHF

abundance: .
v_gene: TRBV5-1
j_gene: TRBJ2-5
len: 13
d_gene: .
CDR3nt: TGCGCCAGCAGCTTGGAGGGTTCGAAGACCCAGTACTTC
CDR3aa: CASSLEGSKTQYF

abundance: few
v_gene: TRBV20-1
j_gene: TRBJ2-4
len: 15
d_gene: .
CDR3nt: TGCAGTGCTAGAGATGGGCGGGGTCAAGGAAACATTCAGTACTTC
CDR3aa: CSARDGRGQGNIQYF

abundance: few
v_gene: TRBV13
j_gene: TRBJ1-2
len: 13
d_gene: .
CDR3nt: TGTGCCAGCAGCCCTAATTCAGGTCGTGGCTACACCTTC
CDR3aa: CASSPNSGRGYTF

abundance: .
v_gene: TRBV4-3
j_gene: TRBJ2-1
len: 14
d_gene: .
CDR3nt: TGCGCCAGCAGCCAAGATAAACAGAACAATGAGCAGTTCTTC
CDR3aa: CASSQDKQNNEQFF

abundance: .
v_gene: TRBV7-4
j_gene: TRBJ2-3
len: 14
d_gene: .
CDR3nt: TGTGCCAGCAGCTCCTACAGGGAATCAGATACGCAGTATTTT
CDR3aa: CASSSYRESDTQYF

abundance: few
v_gene: TRBV9
j_gene: TRBJ2-5
len: 14
d_gene: .
CDR3nt: TGTGCCAGCAGCGTAGGGGGAGGTCGGGGGACCCAGTACTTC
CDR3aa: CASSVGGGRGTQYF

abundance: .
v_gene: TRBV29-1
j_gene: TRBJ1-2
len: 11
d_gene: .
CDR3nt: TGCAGCGTGGGTGCCACTTTAGGCTACACCTTC
CDR3aa: CSVGATLGYTF

abundance: few
v_gene: TRBV30
j_gene: TRBJ2-1
len: 12
d_gene: .
CDR3nt: TGTGCCTGGAGTGTACAAAGGAGTGAGCAGTTCTTC
CDR3aa: CAWSVQRSEQFF

abundance: .
v_gene: TRBV10-3
j_gene: TRBJ1-2
len: 14
d_gene: .
CDR3nt: TGTGCCGTCAGTGAGTGGGGCACAATGGGAGGCTACACCTTC
CDR3aa: CAVSEWGTMGGYTF

abundance: medium-sized
v_gene: TRBV20-1
j_gene: TRBJ2-2
len: 14
d_gene: .
CDR3nt: TGCAGTGCTAGAGGGTGGGAGAACACCGGGGAGCTGTTTTTT
CDR3aa: CSARGWENTGELFF

abundance: .
v_gene: TRBV7-9
j_gene: TRBJ2-2
len: 15
d_gene: TRBD2
CDR3nt: TGTGCCAGCAGAGGGCTAGCGGGAGGTGCCGGGGAGCTGTTTTTT
CDR3aa: CASRGLAGGAGELFF

abundance: .
v_gene: TRBV18
j_gene: TRBJ2-3
len: 17
d_gene: .
CDR3nt: TGTGCCAGCTCACCTGCGAGGGAGACGCCTCGCACAGATACGCAGTATTTT
CDR3aa: CASSPARETPRTDTQYF

abundance: medium-sized
v_gene: TRBV27
j_gene: TRBJ2-1
len: 13
d_gene: .
CDR3nt: TGTGCCAGCAGTTCAAGAGAATACAATGAGCAGTTCTTC
CDR3aa: CASSSREYNEQFF

abundance: .
v_gene: TRBV5-1
j_gene: TRBJ2-5
len: 17
d_gene: .
CDR3nt: TGCGCCAGCAGCCCCCTCGGAAGTAGCTCTCCGCAAGGGACCCAGTACTTC
CDR3aa: CASSPLGSSSPQGTQYF

abundance: .
v_gene: TRBV20-1
j_gene: TRBJ2-7
len: 17
d_gene: TRBD2
CDR3nt: TGCAGTGCCACGATAGAGATCAGGACTAGCGGTACCTACGAGCAGTACTTC
CDR3aa: CSATIEIRTSGTYEQYF

abundance: .
v_gene: TRBV20-1
j_gene: TRBJ2-3
len: 14
d_gene: .
CDR3nt: TGCAGTGCTAGAGTCAGGGGGGGAGGAGATACGCAGTATTTT
CDR3aa: CSARVRGGGDTQYF

abundance: .
v_gene: TRBV20-1
j_gene: TRBJ2-7
len: 13
d_gene: .
CDR3nt: TGCAGTGCTAGTGGGACTCAGACCTACGAGCAGTACTTC
CDR3aa: CSASGTQTYEQYF

abundance: .
v_gene: TRBV20-1
j_gene: TRBJ2-2
len: 14
d_gene: .
CDR3nt: TGCAGTGCTAGGCGGACAGCGAACACCGGGGAGCTGTTTTTT
CDR3aa: CSARRTANTGELFF

abundance: .
v_gene: TRBV5-1
j_gene: TRBJ2-1
len: 15
d_gene: TRBD2
CDR3nt: TGCGCCAGCAGCTCGGATCTAGCGGGAGCCGTTGAGCCGTTCTTC
CDR3aa: CASSSDLAGAVEPFF

abundance: few
v_gene: TRBV6-5
j_gene: TRBJ2-1
len: 15
d_gene: TRBD2
CDR3nt: TGTGCCAGCAGACATCTAGCGGGCTCCTACAATGAGCAGTTCTTC
CDR3aa: CASRHLAGSYNEQFF

abundance: medium-sized
v_gene: TRBV7-2
j_gene: TRBJ2-7
len: 14
d_gene: TRBD1
CDR3nt: TGTGCCAGCAGCCAAAGACAGGGTATCTACGAGCAGTACTTC
CDR3aa: CASSQRQGIYEQYF

abundance: few
v_gene: TRBV7-2
j_gene: TRBJ1-5
len: 16
d_gene: .
CDR3nt: TGTGCCAGCAGCTTAGCGGGCGCAGGCCCCAATCAGCCCCAGCATTTT
CDR3aa: CASSLAGAGPNQPQHF

abundance: few
v_gene: TRBV20-1
j_gene: TRBJ2-1
len: 13
d_gene: .
CDR3nt: TGCAGTGCTCAAACCGGGACATTGTATGAGCAGTTCTTC
CDR3aa: CSAQTGTLYEQFF